The clone carrying this T cell receptor (beta chain) was seen a few times. Sequencing used immunoSEQ multiplex PCR; TCRdb keeps in-frame clones, though not all of them. The profile covers 100,000 to 120,000 clones, with around nine tenths appearing a single time and about 3.9% taken by the ten largest. These data are taken from a study of control samples from healthy donors and cancer patients. Germline values: CDR1 LNHDA, CDR2 SQIVND (reference sequence). V lost 5 bases to trimming and J lost 0 bases; unmatched junction nucleotides: 4. This CDR3 is 16 amino acids long. Input material: PBMCs. The chain employs TRBV19 and TRBJ1-4; 9 bases fit TRBD1. This TCR derives from an older woman with lung cancer. DNA for the CDR3: TGTGCCAGTAGTTTCGACAGGGGGACAACTAATGAAAAACTGTTTTTT. Residues: CASSFDRGTTNEKLFF.